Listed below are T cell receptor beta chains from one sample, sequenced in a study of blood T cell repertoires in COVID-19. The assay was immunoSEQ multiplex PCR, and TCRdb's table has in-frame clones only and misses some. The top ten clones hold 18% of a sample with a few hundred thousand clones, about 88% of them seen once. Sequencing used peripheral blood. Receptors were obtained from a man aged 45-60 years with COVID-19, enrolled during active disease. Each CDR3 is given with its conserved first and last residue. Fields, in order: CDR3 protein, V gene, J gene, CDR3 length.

CASSLGGIYNEQFF	TRBV5-1	TRBJ2-1	14
CASSYVGQGYGDEQFF	TRBV6-2/TRBV6-3	TRBJ2-1	16
CASSPSGSRDTQYF	TRBV19	TRBJ2-3	14
CASSVSQGYEQFF	TRBV6-4	TRBJ2-1	13
CASSPGSAGTSNEQYF	TRBV3-1/TRBV3-2	TRBJ2-7	16
CASSVGTLGELFF	TRBV9	TRBJ2-2	13
CASSLAGGTGQPQHF	TRBV7-9	TRBJ1-5	15
CASSEALTHNYGYTF	TRBV6-1	TRBJ1-2	15
CAISESTGPLNYGYTF	TRBV10-3	TRBJ1-2	16
CASYSRVNYGYTF	TRBV27	TRBJ1-2	13
CSVTKTGTGGTEAFF	TRBV29-1	TRBJ1-1	15
CSVAREGEQFF	TRBV29-1	TRBJ2-1	11
CASSLDGNSGRAGPDTQYF	TRBV11-3	TRBJ2-3	19
CASSSAGQGYEQYF	TRBV6-2/TRBV6-3	TRBJ2-7	14
CASSLAGVNQPQHF	TRBV7-9	TRBJ1-5	14
CASSPQTGGGYTEAFF	TRBV19	TRBJ1-1	16
CASSFGQGGGYTF	TRBV12-3/TRBV12-4	TRBJ1-2	13
CASSSWGRSSYEQYF	TRBV5-6	TRBJ2-7	15
CASKGRNNEQFF	TRBV28	TRBJ2-1	12
CASSPRLAGVRETQYF	TRBV5-4	TRBJ2-5	16
CASSPRQGNNQPQHF	TRBV18	TRBJ1-5	15
CASSFGGPWNEQFF	TRBV7-8	TRBJ2-1	14
CASSPGTSGGAGETQYF	TRBV7-7	TRBJ2-5	17
CASRWGQGSYEQYF	TRBV27	TRBJ2-7	14
CASSRDRGRDQPQHF	TRBV19	TRBJ1-5	15
CASSADRFFTEAFF	TRBV7-8	TRBJ1-1	14
CASSFIVASEFETQYF	TRBV5-6	TRBJ2-5	16
CASSISALEGLDTGELFF	TRBV6-4	TRBJ2-2	18
CASSPVEGRSYGYTF	TRBV18	TRBJ1-2	15
CASRPTGGFYEQYF	TRBV6-2/TRBV6-3	TRBJ2-7	14
CASSLGVGELFF	TRBV5-1	TRBJ2-2	12
CASSLGQHREQYF	TRBV19	TRBJ2-7	13
CASSLAGTSGELFF	TRBV7-9	TRBJ2-2	14
CASSPGQWKETQYF	TRBV9	TRBJ2-5	14
CASSQDRSRSGEQYF	TRBV14	TRBJ2-7	15
CASSLPGLAGGTGELFF	TRBV5-1	TRBJ2-2	17
CASSADRGPYEQYF	TRBV11-2	TRBJ2-7	14
CASSLGQGTGETQYF	TRBV7-9	TRBJ2-5	15
CASSEEFSDEQFF	TRBV2	TRBJ2-1	13
CASKGSGRATYEQYF	TRBV6-5	TRBJ2-7	15
CASSQDGRGTEAFF	TRBV4-3	TRBJ1-1	14
CASISGEGNEQFF	TRBV2	TRBJ2-1	13
CASSLRETGELFF	TRBV11-2	TRBJ2-2	13
CASSLTWDRVRAQPQHF	TRBV27	TRBJ1-5	17
CASSAKSGGRGSGELFF	TRBV7-3	TRBJ2-2	17
CASRGASGINGGELFF	TRBV11-2	TRBJ2-2	16
CASRKQGWDNQPQHF	TRBV19	TRBJ1-5	15
CASSFLRQSNTGELFF	TRBV5-1	TRBJ2-2	16
CASRTGSPQNTEAFF	TRBV5-1	TRBJ1-1	15
CASSSLRVTEAFF	TRBV6-5	TRBJ1-1	13
CASSSGQGISGYTF	TRBV7-9	TRBJ1-2	14
CASSPPRATVPGANVLTF	TRBV18	TRBJ2-6	18
CASSLSGRAGTGELFF	TRBV19	TRBJ2-2	16
CASSWDRGPGNTIYF	TRBV5-4	TRBJ1-3	15
CASSQRQREGPLRGSGELFF	TRBV4-1	TRBJ2-2	20
CATSRDRPGGRDEQFF	TRBV15	TRBJ2-1	16
CASSKQGARTTDTQYF	TRBV21-1	TRBJ2-3	16
CASSPTTIRDRGPLAKNIQYF	TRBV4-3	TRBJ2-4	21